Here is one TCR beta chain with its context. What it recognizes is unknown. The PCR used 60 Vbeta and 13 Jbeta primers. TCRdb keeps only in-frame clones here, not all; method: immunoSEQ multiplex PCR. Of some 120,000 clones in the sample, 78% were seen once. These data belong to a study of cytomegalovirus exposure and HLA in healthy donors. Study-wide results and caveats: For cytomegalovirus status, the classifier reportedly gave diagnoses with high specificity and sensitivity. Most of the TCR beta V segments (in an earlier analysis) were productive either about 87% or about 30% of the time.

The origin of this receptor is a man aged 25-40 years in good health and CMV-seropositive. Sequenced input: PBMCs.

The CDR3 loop reads CASSSLAGGTYNEQFF. The CDR3 coding sequence is TGTGCCAGCAGTTCCTTAGCGGGAGGGACCTACAATGAGCAGTTCTTC. The chain carries TRBV6-6 and TRBJ2-1, with 11 bases that match TRBD2. CDR1 and CDR2 (germline): MNHNY, SVGAGI (reference sequence). CDR3 length: 16 residues. V shed 4 bases, J shed 2 bases, and the junction held 4 bases outside the gene matches.